Presented here are 30 T cell receptor beta chains from one specimen sequenced in a study of CD8+CD57+ T cells in acquired aplastic anemia. Genomic DNA constituted the template upon which TCR beta VDJ and CDR3 profiling was performed. TCRdb processed the reads anew with MiXCR; each CDR3 protein has one entry. In the table there are about 240,000 distinct CDR3 sequences, 40% to 50% of which are singletons. Before being chosen for sequencing, patients had shown CD8+CD57+ cell expansion by flow cytometry. Input material: sorted CD4+, CD8+, or CD8+CD57+ T cells (not recorded which) from PBMCs. These receptors were obtained from a human donor with aplastic anemia.

This clonotype was seen ten or more times. The chain uses TRBV7-9 and TRBJ1-1; maybe TRBD1 (5 bases). The V end lost 6 bases, the J end lost 4 bases, and 15 bases lay between the germline ends. Germline V lookup: CDR1 SEHNR, CDR2 FQNEAQ (reference sequence). The CDR3 is 14 amino acids. CDR3 sequence: CASSSRVAATEAFF. The CDR3 bases are TGTGCCAGCAGTTCCAGGGTGGCCGCCACTGAAGCTTTCTTT.

This clonotype was seen ten or more times. The rearrangement uses TRBV10-3 and TRBJ2-1, with D maybe TRBD2 (5 bases). This CDR3 has 16 amino acids. CDR1 and CDR2 from the germline V gene are ENHRY and SYGVKD. V lost 2 bases and J lost 4, with 15 bases in between. CDR3: CAISEIETRVYNEQFF. In nucleotides, the CDR3 is TGTGCCATCAGTGAGATTGAAACTAGGGTATACAATGAGCAGTTCTTC.

This chain uses TRBV2 with TRBJ2-2; possibly TRBD1 for D (6 bases). The length of the CDR3 is 15 residues. Looked up from germline, CDR1 is SNHLY and CDR2 is FYNNEI. Trimming cost V 2 bases and J 1 base, with 8 bases left between them. The CDR3 protein is CASSEKGQNTGELFF. In DNA form, the CDR3 reads TGTGCCAGCAGTGAAAAGGGACAGAACACCGGGGAGCTGTTTTTT.

This clonotype was counted ten times or more. V usage is TRBV24-1 and J usage is TRBJ1-4; TRBD1 matches 9 bases. The CDR3 totals 16 residues. The germline V gene has CDR1 KGHDR and CDR2 SFDVKD. V lost 9 bases to trimming and J lost 5 bases; unmatched junction nucleotides: 12. The CDR3 nucleotides read TGTGCCACCTCACCCACCGGACAGGGGATGAATGAAAAACTGTTTTTT. Translated, it gives CATSPTGQGMNEKLFF.

This chain links TRBV7-3 with TRBJ2-1; 8 bases map to TRBD2. Trimming cost V 5 bases and J 6 bases; bases outside gene matches: 6. The CDR3 length is 14 residues. In germline, CDR1 is SGHTA, CDR2 FQGTGA. The CDR3 here is CASSPGTSRNEQFF. For the CDR3, the DNA is TGTGCCAGCAGCCCTGGGACTAGTCGCAATGAGCAGTTCTTC.

This clonotype was detected ten times or more. The chain uses TRBV7-7 and TRBJ2-3; D is possibly TRBD2 (5 bases). V was shortened by 5 bases and J by 1 base, with 7 bases between the two germline ends. Germline loops: CDR1 SSHAT, CDR2 FNYEAQ (reference sequence). This CDR3 contains 13 residues. CDR3 protein: CASSLSGTDTQYF. As DNA, the CDR3 is TGTGCCAGCAGCCTTAGCGGCACAGATACGCAGTATTTT.

This chain joins TRBV30 and TRBJ2-7, with a possible D match to TRBD2 (6 bases). The J call is doubtful: the DNA matches TRBJ2-1 better. Germline V lookup: CDR1 GTSNPN, CDR2 SVGIG (reference sequence). This CDR3 has 14 residues. CDR3 nucleotides: TGTGCCTGGAGTATTACTAGCAGAGACAATGAGCAGTTCTTC. This translates into CAWSITSRDNEQFF.

This clonotype was seen a few times. A much larger clone lies one base from this, so it may be a read error. The chain links TRBV10-3 to TRBJ2-2; TRBD2 matches at 7 bases. The CDR3 has 16 amino acids. The germline V gene encodes CDR1 ENHRY and CDR2 SYGVKD. Here the CDR3 DNA reads TGTGCCATCAACAGCGGGACCCCTTCGAACACCGGGGAGCTGTCTTTT. Protein sequence: CAINSGTPSNTGELSF.

This clonotype was counted many times. V usage is TRBV7-9 and J usage is TRBJ2-1; D call uncertain. This CDR3 has 16 amino acids. The V end lost 5 bases, the J end lost 0 bases, and 14 bases lay between the germline ends. Germline V gives CDR1 SEHNR, CDR2 FQNEAQ (reference sequence). The CDR3, as DNA: TGTGCCAGCAGCCCCCCGCGCGGTAGCTCCTACAATGAGCAGTTCTTC. It is translated as CASSPPRGSSYNEQFF. The variable domain in full, completed from reference TRBV7-9 and TRBJ2-1, reads DTGVSQNPRHKITKRGQNVTFRCDPISEHNRLYWYRQTLGQGPEFLTYFQNEAQLEKSRLLSDRFSAERPKGSFSTLEIQRTEQGDSAMYLCASSPPRGSSYNEQFFGPGTRLTVL.

This clonotype has a count of ten or more. The V and J genes are TRBV2 and TRBJ1-5; D unclear. This CDR3 spans 15 amino acids. Trimming cost V 4 bases and J 5 bases, with 15 bases left between them. Germline CDR1 is SNHLY and CDR2 is FYNNEI. The CDR3 DNA reads TGTGCCAGCAGTGGGGAGGGCCAAAGGGATCAGCCCCAGCATTTT. This sequence encodes CASSGEGQRDQPQHF.

A note on this clonotype: A clone one base away is much larger, so this may be a read error. The chain couples TRBV4-3 to TRBJ2-7, with 9 bases aligning to TRBD1. Per germline, CDR1 LGHNA and CDR2 YSLEER. This CDR3 is built from 15 residues. CDR3: CASSQGGTGIYEQSF. DNA for the CDR3: TGCGCCAGCAGCCAAGGGGGGACAGGGATCTACGAGCAGTCCTTC.

This clonotype has only one observation. The rearrangement joins TRBV19 to TRBJ2-5, with 9 bases matching TRBD1. Germline values: CDR1 LNHDA, CDR2 SQIVND (reference sequence). The trim removed 3 bases at V and 2 bases at J, leaving 4 bases unmatched. The length of the CDR3 is 15 residues. In DNA, the CDR3 is TGTGCCAGTAGTATCTCAGACAGGGGGCAAGAGACCCAGTACTTC. Protein sequence: CASSISDRGQETQYF.

About this clonotype itself: One end of the junction does not line up with germline, which may come from a read error. The CDR3 reads CASTWGGPNTDTQCF. Written as DNA, the CDR3 is TGCGCCAGCACCTGGGGGGGACCTAACACAGATACGCAGTGTTTT. This sequence joins TRBV25-1 and TRBJ2-3; 7 positions match TRBD2. CDR1 and CDR2 (germline): MGHDK, SYGVNS. This CDR3 region has 15 residues.

V is TRBV5-1 and J is TRBJ2-5, with 8 bases identical to TRBD2. This CDR3 has 14 residues. Germline assignment: CDR1 SGHRS and CDR2 YFSETQ. The J segment lost 9 bases and the V segment lost 7 bases, leaving 14 bases of the junction unmatched. This chain's CDR3 is CASGLAGTLGPQYF. CDR3 nucleotide sequence: TGCGCCAGCGGACTAGCCGGGACCCTCGGACCCCAGTACTTC.

This clonotype has a count of ten or more. The chain recombines TRBV5-4 with TRBJ1-2; D possibly corresponds to TRBD1 (5 bases). Trimming took off 4 bases at V and 0 bases at J, with 16 bases between the two ends. The germline V gene encodes CDR1 SGHNT and CDR2 YYREEE (reference sequence). The CDR3 sequence is 16 residues long. The CDR3 sequence is CASSIFRGETNYGYTF. CDR3 in DNA: TGTGCCAGCAGCATCTTTCGGGGCGAAACTAACTATGGCTACACCTTC.

This clonotype has at least ten counts. The V and J genes are TRBV10-3 and TRBJ2-7; maybe TRBD1 (8 bases). The germline V gene has CDR1 ENHRY and CDR2 SYGVKD. CDR3 length: 14 residues. V lost 7 bases and J 0 bases, leaving 13 bases between the germline ends. This CDR3 reads CAIKDREGSYEQYF. The DNA for the CDR3 is TGTGCCATCAAGGACAGGGAGGGCTCCTACGAGCAGTACTTC.

This clonotype occurred a few times. The chain is built from TRBV15 and TRBJ2-7; 7 nucleotides line up with TRBD2. This CDR3 is 14 amino acids long. The germline CDR1 and CDR2 sequences are LNHNV and YYDKDF (reference sequence). Trimming took 1 base from V and 4 from J; bases not matched to a gene: 4. CDR3 in amino acids: CATSRVGGEYEQYF. CDR3 nucleotides: TGTGCCACCAGCAGAGTGGGGGGGGAATACGAGCAGTACTTC.

Points on this clonotype: This may be a read error, as it is one base from a much larger clone. This chain joins TRBV16 and TRBJ2-7; no definite D call. CDR1 KGHSY and CDR2 FQNENV come from the germline V gene. The length of the CDR3 is 15 residues. CDR3 sequence reads: CAGSQTTSPSYEQYF. CDR3 in DNA: TGTGCCGGCAGCCAAACTACGTCACCCTCCTACGAGCAGTACTTC.

V is TRBV15 and J is TRBJ2-1; 11 positions match TRBD2. This CDR3 has 16 amino acids. Germline CDR1 reads LNHNV; CDR2 reads YYDKDF (reference sequence). J was trimmed by 4 bases and V by 0 bases; bases with no gene match: 2. In DNA, the CDR3 is TGTGCCACCAGCAGAGATAGCGGGGGGGCTTACAATGAGCAGTTCTTC. It specifies CATSRDSGGAYNEQFF.

The V call is TRBV7-2, the J call TRBJ1-2; D might be TRBD1 (5 bases). V lost 0 bases and J 6 bases, leaving 17 bases between the germline ends. Germline values: CDR1 SGHTA, CDR2 FQGNSA. This CDR3 has 16 amino acids. This chain's CDR3 is CASSLALGFGGDGYTF. CDR3 DNA sequence: TGTGCCAGCAGCTTAGCGCTAGGGTTTGGAGGGGATGGCTACACCTTC.

The chain is built from TRBV7-6 and TRBJ2-7; D might be TRBD2 (6 bases). The CDR3 runs to 13 residues. Germline-derived CDR1 and CDR2 are SGHVS and FNYEAQ. The V end lost 7 bases, the J end lost 0 bases, and 10 bases lay between the germline ends. This chain's CDR3 is CASTAGPSYEQYF. As DNA, the CDR3 is TGTGCCAGCACGGCGGGGCCCTCCTACGAGCAGTACTTC.

This clonotype was counted at least ten times. The CDR3 here is CASSVERVPSYGYTF. The DNA of the CDR3 is TGTGCCAGCAGCGTAGAAAGGGTCCCCTCGTATGGCTACACCTTC. This rearrangement joins TRBV9 to TRBJ1-2; D is unresolved. Germline CDR1 and CDR2: SGDLS and YYNGEE. With 0 bases removed from V and 5 bases from J, the gap between germline ends came to 14 bases. There are 15 residues in the CDR3.

In its sample, this clonotype was seen many times. The chain is built from TRBV30 and TRBJ2-7; D could derive from TRBD1 or TRBD2 (5 bases each). Trimming left V 3 bases short and J 2 bases short, with 11 bases between. The CDR3 has 13 residues. Germline V CDR1 and CDR2: GTSNPN, SVGIG (reference sequence). In DNA form, the CDR3 reads TGTGCCTGGAGCGGGACGGTACCCTACGAGCAGTACTTC. Protein: CAWSGTVPYEQYF.

The gene calls are TRBV12-3 or TRBV12-4 and TRBJ2-7, with D maybe TRBD1 (5 bases). With 6 bases removed from V and 5 bases from J, the gap between germline ends came to 14 bases. This CDR3 is 13 amino acids long. DNA of the CDR3: TGTGCCAGCAGGATCACAGGCTACAACGAGCAGTACTTC. Its translation: CASRITGYNEQYF.

This clonotype appeared once. V gene TRBV29-1 combines with J gene TRBJ2-3; D ambiguous. The germline V gene has CDR1 SQVTM and CDR2 ANQGSEA. V was shortened by 4 bases and J by 3 bases, with 8 bases between the two germline ends. The CDR3 is 12 amino acids. For the CDR3, the DNA is TGCAGCGTTGTGCCGGCTACAGATACGCAGTATTTT. This gives the protein CSVVPATDTQYF.

In regard to this clonotype: A much bigger clone sits one base away, suggesting this may be a read error. V and J are TRBV20-1 and TRBJ2-2; TRBD2 matches at 7 bases. This CDR3 comprises 14 residues. The V segment lost 0 bases and the J segment 9 bases; nucleotides outside the gene matches: 7. Germline V gene data show CDR1 as DFQATT and CDR2 as SNEGSKA (reference sequence). This CDR3 reads CSARDRGVTRELFF. CDR3 bases: TGCAGTGCTAGAGATCGGGGGGTTACCAGGGAGCTGTTTTTT.

At least ten counts were recorded for this clonotype. The chain links TRBV7-6 to TRBJ1-5, with D perhaps TRBD1 (6 bases). This CDR3 has 13 amino acids. V gave up 5 bases and J gave up 6 bases, with 11 bases separating them. In germline, CDR1 is SGHVS, CDR2 FNYEAQ. CDR3 in amino acids: CASSQGLGQPQHF. DNA of the CDR3: TGTGCCAGCAGCCAGGGGTTGGGTCAGCCCCAGCATTTT.

In this sample, this clonotype turned up a few times. This sequence joins TRBV4-3 and TRBJ2-7; D is perhaps TRBD2 (7 bases). This CDR3 contains 15 residues. CDR1 is LGHNA, CDR2 YSLEER, per germline. Deletions cut 1 base from V and 2 bases from J, with 12 bases between. CDR3 region: CASSQVYGGPYEQYF. The CDR3 DNA is TGCGCCAGCAGCCAAGTCTACGGGGGGCCCTACGAGCAGTACTTC.

This clonotype came up many times. This chain links TRBV12-3 or TRBV12-4 with TRBJ1-2; no firm D call. V shed 2 bases and J shed 1 base, with 5 bases lying between them. This CDR3 contains 13 residues. This CDR3 reads CASSLLNNYGYTF. The CDR3 DNA reads TGTGCCAGCAGTTTACTTAATAACTATGGCTACACCTTC.

This chain connects TRBV19 to TRBJ2-7; 8 bases agree with TRBD1. V gave up 2 bases and J gave up 6 bases; unmatched junction bases: 9. Looked up from germline, CDR1 is LNHDA and CDR2 is SQIVND (reference sequence). The CDR3 loop spans 15 amino acids. CDR3 nucleotide sequence: TGTGCCAGTAGTATATCTTGGACAGGGCTGCGCGAGCAGTACTTC. This sequence encodes CASSISWTGLREQYF.